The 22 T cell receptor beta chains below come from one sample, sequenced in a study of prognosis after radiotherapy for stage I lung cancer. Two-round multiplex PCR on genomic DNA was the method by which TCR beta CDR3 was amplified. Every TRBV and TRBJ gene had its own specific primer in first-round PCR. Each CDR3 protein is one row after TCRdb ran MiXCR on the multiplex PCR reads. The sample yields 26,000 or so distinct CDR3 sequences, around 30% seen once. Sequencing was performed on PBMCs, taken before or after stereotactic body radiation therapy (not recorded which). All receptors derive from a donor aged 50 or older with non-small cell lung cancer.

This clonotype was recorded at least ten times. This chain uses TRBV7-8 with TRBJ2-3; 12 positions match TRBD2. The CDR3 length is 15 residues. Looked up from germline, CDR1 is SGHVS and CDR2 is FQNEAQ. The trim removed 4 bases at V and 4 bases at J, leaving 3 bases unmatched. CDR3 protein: CASSSPSGRADTQYF. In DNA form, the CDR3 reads TGTGCCAGCAGCTCTCCTAGCGGGAGGGCAGATACGCAGTATTTT. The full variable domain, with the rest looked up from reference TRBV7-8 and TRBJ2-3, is GAGVSQSPRYKVAKRGQDVALRCDPISGHVSLFWYQQALGQGPEFLTYFQNEAQLDKSGLPSDRFFAERPEGSVSTLKIQRTQQEDSAVYLCASSSPSGRADTQYFGPGTRLTVL.

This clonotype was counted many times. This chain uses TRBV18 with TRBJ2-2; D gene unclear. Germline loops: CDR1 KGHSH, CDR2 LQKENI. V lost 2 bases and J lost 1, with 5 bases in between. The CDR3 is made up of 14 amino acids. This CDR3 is CASSPDGNTGELFF. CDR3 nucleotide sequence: TGTGCCAGCTCACCAGATGGGAACACCGGGGAGCTGTTTTTT.

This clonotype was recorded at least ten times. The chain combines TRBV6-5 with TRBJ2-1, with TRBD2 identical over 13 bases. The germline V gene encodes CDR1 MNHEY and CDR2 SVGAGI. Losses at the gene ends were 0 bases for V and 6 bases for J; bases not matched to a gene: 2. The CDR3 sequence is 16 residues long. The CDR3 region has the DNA TGTGCCAGCAGTTACTCGACTAGCGGGAGGACCAATGAGCAGTTCTTC. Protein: CASSYSTSGRTNEQFF.

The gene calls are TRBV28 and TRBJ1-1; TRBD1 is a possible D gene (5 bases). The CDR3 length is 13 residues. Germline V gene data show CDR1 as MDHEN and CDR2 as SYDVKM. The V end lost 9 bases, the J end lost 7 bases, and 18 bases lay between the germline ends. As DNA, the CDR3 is TGTGCCAGTCGAGCCCATACCACAGGTGAAGCTTTCTTT. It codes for CASRAHTTGEAFF.

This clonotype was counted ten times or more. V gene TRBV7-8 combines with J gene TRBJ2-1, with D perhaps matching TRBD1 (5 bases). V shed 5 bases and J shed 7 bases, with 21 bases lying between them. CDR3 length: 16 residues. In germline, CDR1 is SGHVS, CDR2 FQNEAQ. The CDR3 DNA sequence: TGTGCCAGCAGCACAGTACTAAAAGGGGTAGCTAATGAGCAGTTCTTC. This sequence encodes CASSTVLKGVANEQFF.

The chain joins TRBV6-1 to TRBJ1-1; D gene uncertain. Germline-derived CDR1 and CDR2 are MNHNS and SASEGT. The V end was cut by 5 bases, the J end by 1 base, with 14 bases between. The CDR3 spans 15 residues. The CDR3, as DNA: TGTGCCAGCAGTAGAGGGTTAGAGGGGAACACTGAAGCTTTCTTT. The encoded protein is CASSRGLEGNTEAFF.

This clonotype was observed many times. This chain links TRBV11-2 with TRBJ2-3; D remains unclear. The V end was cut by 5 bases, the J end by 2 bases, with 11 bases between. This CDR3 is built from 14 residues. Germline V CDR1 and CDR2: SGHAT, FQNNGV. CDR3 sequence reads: CASSRVGYTDTQYF. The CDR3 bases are TGTGCCAGCAGCCGCGTGGGATACACAGATACGCAGTATTTT.

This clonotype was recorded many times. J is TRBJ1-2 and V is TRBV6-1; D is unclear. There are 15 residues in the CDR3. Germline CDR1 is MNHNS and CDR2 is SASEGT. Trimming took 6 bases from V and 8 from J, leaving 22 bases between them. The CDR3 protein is CASRTRTAAGSGYTF. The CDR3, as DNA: TGTGCCAGCAGGACCCGGACCGCGGCGGGGTCAGGCTACACCTTC.

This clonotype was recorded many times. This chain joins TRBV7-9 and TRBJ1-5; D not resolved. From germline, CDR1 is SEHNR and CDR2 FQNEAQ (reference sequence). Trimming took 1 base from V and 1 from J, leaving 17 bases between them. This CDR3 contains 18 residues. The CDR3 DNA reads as TGTGCCAGCAGCTTAGTGCCTAGGACCTGGCGAAGCAATCAGCCCCAGCATTTT. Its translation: CASSLVPRTWRSNQPQHF.

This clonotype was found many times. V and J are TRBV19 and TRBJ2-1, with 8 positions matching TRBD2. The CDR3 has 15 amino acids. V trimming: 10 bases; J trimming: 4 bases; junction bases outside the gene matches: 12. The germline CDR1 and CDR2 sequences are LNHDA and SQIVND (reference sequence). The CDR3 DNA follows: TGTGCCACCTCTTCGCGGGGGGCGTTGTACAATGAGCAGTTCTTC. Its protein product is CATSSRGALYNEQFF.

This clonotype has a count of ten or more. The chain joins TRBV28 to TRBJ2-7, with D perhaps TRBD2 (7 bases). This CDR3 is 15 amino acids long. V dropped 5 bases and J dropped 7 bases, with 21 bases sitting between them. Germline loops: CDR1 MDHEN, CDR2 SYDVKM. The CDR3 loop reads CASSLTQGTTREQYF. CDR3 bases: TGTGCCAGCAGTCTCACGCAGGGGACTACGCGAGAGCAGTACTTC.

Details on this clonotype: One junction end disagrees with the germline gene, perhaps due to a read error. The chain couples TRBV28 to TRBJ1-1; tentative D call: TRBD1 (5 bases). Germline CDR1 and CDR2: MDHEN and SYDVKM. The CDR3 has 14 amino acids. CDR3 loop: CASSKQWGNTEDFF. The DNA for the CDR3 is TGTGCCAGCAGTAAGCAATGGGGGAACACTGAAGATTTCTTT.

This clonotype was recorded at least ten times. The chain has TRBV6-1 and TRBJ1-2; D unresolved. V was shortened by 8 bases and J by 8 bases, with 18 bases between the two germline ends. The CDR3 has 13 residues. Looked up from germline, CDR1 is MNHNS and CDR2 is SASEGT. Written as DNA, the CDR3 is TGTGCCAGCCGTCTTACCGGGGATAGGGGCTACACCTTC. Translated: CASRLTGDRGYTF.

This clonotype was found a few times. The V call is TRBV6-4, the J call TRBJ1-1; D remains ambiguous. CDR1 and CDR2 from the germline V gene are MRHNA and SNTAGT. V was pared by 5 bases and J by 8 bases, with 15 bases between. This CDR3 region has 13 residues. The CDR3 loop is CASSSGVSSEAFF. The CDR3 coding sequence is TGTGCCAGCAGTTCAGGTGTCTCTTCCGAAGCTTTCTTT.

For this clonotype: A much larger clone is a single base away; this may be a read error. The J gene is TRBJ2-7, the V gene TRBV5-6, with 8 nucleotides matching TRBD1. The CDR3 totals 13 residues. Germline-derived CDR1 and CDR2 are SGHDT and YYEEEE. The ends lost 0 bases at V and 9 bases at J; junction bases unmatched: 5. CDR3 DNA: TGTGCCAGCAGCTTGGACAGGGGGATTTGGCAGTACTTC. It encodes CASSLDRGIWQYF.

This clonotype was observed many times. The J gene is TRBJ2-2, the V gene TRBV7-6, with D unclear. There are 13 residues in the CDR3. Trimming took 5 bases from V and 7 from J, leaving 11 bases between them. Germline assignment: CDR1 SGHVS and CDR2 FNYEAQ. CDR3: CASSADRVGELFF. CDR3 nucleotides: TGTGCCAGCAGCGCTGATCGGGTCGGGGAGCTGTTTTTT. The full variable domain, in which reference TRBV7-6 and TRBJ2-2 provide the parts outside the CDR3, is GAGVSQSPRYKVTKRGQDVALRCDPISGHVSLYWYRQALGQGPEFLTYFNYEAQQDKSGLPNDRFSAERPEGSISTLTIQRTEQRDSAMYRCASSADRVGELFFGEGSRLTVL.

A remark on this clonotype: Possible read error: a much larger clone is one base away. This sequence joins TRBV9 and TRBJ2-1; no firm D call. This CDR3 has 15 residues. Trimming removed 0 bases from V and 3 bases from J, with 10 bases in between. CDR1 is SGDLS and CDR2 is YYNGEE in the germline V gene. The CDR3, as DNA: TGTGCCAGCAGCGTAGAGGAGTGGGGCTACAATGAGCAGTTCTTC. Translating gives CASSVEEWGYNEQFF. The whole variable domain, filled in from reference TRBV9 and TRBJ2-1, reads DSGVTQTPKHLITATGQRVTLRCSPRSGDLSVYWYQQSLDQGLQFLIQYYNGEERAKGNILERFSAQQFPDLHSELNLSSLELGDSALYFCASSVEEWGYNEQFFGPGTRLTVL.

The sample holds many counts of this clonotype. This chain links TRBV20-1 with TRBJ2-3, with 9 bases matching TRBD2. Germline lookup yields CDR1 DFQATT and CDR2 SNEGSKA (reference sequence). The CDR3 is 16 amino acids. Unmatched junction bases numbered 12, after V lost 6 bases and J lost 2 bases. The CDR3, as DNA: TGCAGTGCCCTACCAACACTAGCGGGCCCCACAGATACGCAGTATTTT. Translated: CSALPTLAGPTDTQYF.

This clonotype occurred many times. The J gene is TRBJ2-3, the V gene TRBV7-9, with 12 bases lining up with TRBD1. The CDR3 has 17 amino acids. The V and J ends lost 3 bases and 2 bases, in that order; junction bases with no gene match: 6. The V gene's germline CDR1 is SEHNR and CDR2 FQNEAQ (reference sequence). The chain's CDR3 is CASSFLPGQGATDTQYF. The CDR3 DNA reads TGTGCCAGCAGCTTTTTACCGGGACAGGGGGCCACAGATACGCAGTATTTT.

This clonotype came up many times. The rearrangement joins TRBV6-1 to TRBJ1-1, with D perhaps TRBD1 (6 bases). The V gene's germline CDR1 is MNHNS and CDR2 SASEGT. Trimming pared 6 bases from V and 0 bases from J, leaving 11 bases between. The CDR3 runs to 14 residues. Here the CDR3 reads CASREGEVNTEAFF. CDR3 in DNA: TGTGCCAGCAGGGAGGGGGAGGTGAACACTGAAGCTTTCTTT.

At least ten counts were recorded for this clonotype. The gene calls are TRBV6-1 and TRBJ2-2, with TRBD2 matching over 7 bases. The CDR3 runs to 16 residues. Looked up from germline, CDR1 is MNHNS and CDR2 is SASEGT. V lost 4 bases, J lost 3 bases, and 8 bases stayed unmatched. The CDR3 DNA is TGTGCCAGCAGTGCCCGTGGACTAGTAGACACCGGGGAGCTGTTTTTT. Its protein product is CASSARGLVDTGELFF.

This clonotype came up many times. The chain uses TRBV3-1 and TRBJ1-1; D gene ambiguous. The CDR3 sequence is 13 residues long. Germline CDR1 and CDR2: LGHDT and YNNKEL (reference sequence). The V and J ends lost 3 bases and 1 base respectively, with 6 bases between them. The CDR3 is CASSHGQNTEAFF. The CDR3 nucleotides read TGTGCCAGCAGCCACGGCCAGAACACTGAAGCTTTCTTT.